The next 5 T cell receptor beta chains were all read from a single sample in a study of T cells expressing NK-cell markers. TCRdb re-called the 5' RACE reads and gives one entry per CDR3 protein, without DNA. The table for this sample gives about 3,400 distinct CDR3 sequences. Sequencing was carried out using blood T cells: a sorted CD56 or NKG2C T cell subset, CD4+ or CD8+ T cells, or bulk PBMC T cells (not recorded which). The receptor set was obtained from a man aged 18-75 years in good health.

This CDR3 reads CSASGLVRTGGGTAQYF. This sequence joins TRBV20-1 and TRBJ2-5; TCRdb indicates TRBD1, and absent DNA this call remains unverified. The V gene's germline CDR1 is DFQATT and CDR2 SNEGSKA (reference sequence). The CDR3 length is 17 residues.

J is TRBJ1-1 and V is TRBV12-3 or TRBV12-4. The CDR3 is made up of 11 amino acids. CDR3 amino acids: CASSSTPKAFF.

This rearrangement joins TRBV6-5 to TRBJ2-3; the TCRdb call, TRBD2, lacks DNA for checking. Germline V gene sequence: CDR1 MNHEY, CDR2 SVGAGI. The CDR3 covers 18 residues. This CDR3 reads CASSYSNSAGVLADTQYF.

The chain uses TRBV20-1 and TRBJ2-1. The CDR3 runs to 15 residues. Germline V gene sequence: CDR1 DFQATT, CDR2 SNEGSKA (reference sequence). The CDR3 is CSASNLLSNYNEQFF.

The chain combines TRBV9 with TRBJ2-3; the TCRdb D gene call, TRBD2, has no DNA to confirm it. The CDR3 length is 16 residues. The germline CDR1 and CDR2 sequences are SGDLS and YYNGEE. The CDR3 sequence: CASSVGAGGWPDTQYF.